The rows below give T cell receptor beta chains drawn from one sample of a study of T cells in Graves' hyperthyroidism and ophthalmopathy. TCRdb reprocessed the multiplex PCR reads with MiXCR, giving one entry per CDR3 protein. The profile shows about 640,000 distinct CDR3 sequences, about 45% of them singletons. Material: peripheral blood or thyroid tissue (not recorded which). The receptors come from an adult man with Graves' disease, either hyperthyroidism or ophthalmopathy (not recorded which). CDR3s leave out the opening cysteine and the closing phenylalanine or tryptophan. A D gene is named only where the DNA matches it firmly.

CDR3aa: SAKGLAEETQY; j_gene: TRBJ2-5; d_gene: TRBD2; v_gene: TRBV20-1
CDR3aa: ASSMSGNTEAF; j_gene: TRBJ1-1; d_gene: -; v_gene: TRBV12-3/TRBV12-4
CDR3aa: ASSQDRGQSWEQY; j_gene: TRBJ2-7; d_gene: -; v_gene: TRBV7-9
CDR3aa: AWSVSSMGQAF; j_gene: TRBJ1-1; d_gene: -; v_gene: TRBV11-2
CDR3aa: ASSSGETSSGNTIY; j_gene: TRBJ1-3; d_gene: -; v_gene: TRBV2
CDR3aa: ASSFPLPRVSNYGYT; j_gene: TRBJ1-2; d_gene: -; v_gene: TRBV25-1
CDR3aa: ASVVGISGNTIY; j_gene: TRBJ1-3; d_gene: -; v_gene: TRBV2
CDR3aa: ASSQGDRGMDEQY; j_gene: TRBJ2-7; d_gene: TRBD1; v_gene: TRBV7-3
CDR3aa: AISVRSVGETQY; j_gene: TRBJ2-5; d_gene: -; v_gene: TRBV10-3
CDR3aa: ASSRQGGPEAF; j_gene: TRBJ1-1; d_gene: TRBD1; v_gene: TRBV19
CDR3aa: ATSGTTGASSGANVLT; j_gene: TRBJ2-6; d_gene: TRBD1; v_gene: TRBV24-1
CDR3aa: SAHRGRGTEAF; j_gene: TRBJ1-1; d_gene: TRBD1; v_gene: TRBV29-1
CDR3aa: SASLGTSGDYEQY; j_gene: TRBJ2-7; d_gene: TRBD2; v_gene: TRBV20-1
CDR3aa: ASSEIEGQDFYGYT; j_gene: TRBJ1-2; d_gene: TRBD1; v_gene: TRBV6-1
CDR3aa: ARQTHSNQPQH; j_gene: TRBJ1-5; d_gene: -; v_gene: TRBV2
CDR3aa: ASSSGTGANYGYT; j_gene: TRBJ1-2; d_gene: TRBD1; v_gene: TRBV7-8
CDR3aa: ASSLESQGEDGYT; j_gene: TRBJ1-2; d_gene: -; v_gene: TRBV5-1
CDR3aa: STRGTGELF; j_gene: TRBJ2-2; d_gene: -; v_gene: TRBV29-1
CDR3aa: ASSVAPDRGGGYT; j_gene: TRBJ1-2; d_gene: TRBD1; v_gene: TRBV9
CDR3aa: ASSIPGRNSNQPQH; j_gene: TRBJ1-5; d_gene: -; v_gene: TRBV19
CDR3aa: ASSLSPGSEQETQY; j_gene: TRBJ2-5; d_gene: -; v_gene: TRBV24-1
CDR3aa: SFFQGDTEAF; j_gene: TRBJ1-1; d_gene: -; v_gene: TRBV29-1
CDR3aa: SARDIRGTDGTQY; j_gene: TRBJ2-5; d_gene: -; v_gene: TRBV20-1
CDR3aa: ASSLAVGAANTEAF; j_gene: TRBJ1-1; d_gene: -; v_gene: TRBV12-3/TRBV12-4
CDR3aa: ASSIDGDEQY; j_gene: TRBJ2-7; d_gene: -; v_gene: TRBV19
CDR3aa: SVETYLCASSEGGLNTEAF; j_gene: TRBJ1-1; d_gene: -; v_gene: TRBV29-1
CDR3aa: SVGLAGATYEQY; j_gene: TRBJ2-7; d_gene: TRBD2; v_gene: TRBV29-1